This note documents a single T cell receptor beta chain sequence. The clone's antigen remains unknown. No quality values exist for individual bases; no much larger clone is one base distant. The germline V gene gives CDR1 as SGHTA and CDR2 as FQGNSA. Counted from cysteine to phenylalanine, this CDR3 has 14 amino acids. The entry retains the CDR3 DNA only, 42 bases that are in frame from base 1. These data belong to a study of cytomegalovirus exposure and HLA in healthy donors (dated by TCRdb to the late 2010s). Some background on the complete study: According to an earlier analysis of around 600 of the donors, about 179 million T cells yielded 117 million unique TCR beta sequences and 276 Gb of sequence data. Donor age, sex, ethnicity and CMV serostatus were compiled alongside the repertoire data. In addition to the first cohort of 500 to 850 subjects, a separate validation cohort of around 110 different subjects was used. The later analysis used no new phenotypic data to find candidate immune exposures, relying instead on TCR beta sequences and their occurrence across donors. The number of typed donors differed by locus: roughly 620-630 for A, B, C, DRB1 and DQB1; some 540 for DQA1; over 600 for DPA1; and about 450 for DPB1. About 280 gigabases of sequencing data and around 80 million unique TCR sequences made up an early release that covered nearly 650 HLA-typed donors. The study used immunosequencing to profile the T cell repertoires of approximately 650 subjects and linked those repertoires to cytomegalovirus serostatus. To predict cytomegalovirus infection status, the study combined high-throughput TCR immunosequencing, statistical association of individual TCRs with disease status, and machine learning. Among the roughly 430 genotyped donors, 81% belonged to the genetic ancestry cluster associated with self-reported Caucasian donors. An earlier analysis of 587 of the donors used high-throughput TCR beta sequencing to judge whether each TCR beta V gene segment behaved as functional or pseudogenic. The study was designed to test whether signatures of past pathogen exposure could be identified by cataloging public T cell receptors. A later genetic analysis used genome-wide SNP genotypes for about 65% of the roughly 670 donors, treating that subset as a discovery cohort. Roughly five DR-DQ haplotypes were handled as single units for association and clustering because linkage in the cohort was strong. A later analysis re-analyzed previously published TCR beta repertoires from approximately 670 donors and added high-resolution HLA genotyping to study TCR occurrence patterns. All discovery cohort repertoires had been generated on a single sequencing platform. Among around 400 genotyped donors of the cohort, an average of approximately 220,000 unique TCR beta nucleotide sequences was sequenced per donor, of which about 18% were non-productive. Both class I and class II loci were covered by HLA typing, at four-digit resolution.

The library was made by the immunoSEQ multiplex PCR assay. A mixture of 60 forward primers for TCR Vbeta segments and 13 reverse primers for TCR Jbeta segments was used in the multiplex PCR. The CDR3 region of rearranged TCR beta genes was amplified from genomic DNA with a multiplex PCR assay. Amplified TCR beta libraries were sequenced as 87-base-pair reads on the Illumina HiSeq System. The study's own analysis went as follows. A later analysis counted some 74 million unique TCR beta chains across the 700 or so repertoires, and some 11 million of these chains were shared by at least two donors. Raw reads were error-corrected and collapsed into unique sequences with a nearest-neighbor algorithm that merged closely related sequences to remove PCR and sequencing errors. V, D and J gene segments were assigned by aligning CDR3 sequences to IMGT reference sequences. Each retained sequence needed at least a six-nucleotide match to both a V gene segment and a J gene segment. Rearrangements were classified as productive when the CDR3 lacked stop codons and remained in frame with V and J, and all other rearrangements were classified as non-productive. Following IMGT convention, CDR3 was defined as the stretch from the second conserved V-encoded cysteine up to the conserved J-encoded phenylalanine. The earlier analysis of about 640 of the donors excluded any sequence lacking an unambiguous match to a single V gene segment. An earlier analysis of a few hundred of the donors classified V segments as functional when productive rearrangements were above 56.7% and as segregating when the standard deviation between donors was above 5%. A statistical classification framework was built to diagnose cytomegalovirus status from the catalog of TCR beta chain sequences. A later analysis assigned V and J genes by comparing TCR nucleotide sequences with IMGT/GENE-DB human TR gene sequences. Using the TCRdist pipeline, a later analysis assigned CDR3 sequences along with most-parsimonious VDJ recombination scenarios. In a later analysis, each TCR beta chain was defined by its CDR3 amino acid sequence together with its V-gene family, and reads lacking a unique V-gene family were excluded. A later analysis removed 500 to 650 highly shared, low-generation-probability nucleotide sequences to deal with suspected cross-contamination and a sequencing artifact. In a later analysis, a clonal expansion index was calculated for each public chain from normalized within-repertoire ranks of inferred template counts. In a later analysis, generation probabilities were computed with a VDJ recombination model fitted to out-of-frame rearrangements, and the resulting probabilities were checked against IGoR. A later analysis scored TCR-TCR, TCR-HLA and TCR-CMV co-occurrence with hypergeometric tests, applying a repertoire-size bias correction to TCR pairs. In a later analysis, false discovery rates were estimated by permuting HLA or CMV assignments 20 times. A later analysis grouped co-occurring TCRs with DBSCAN, adding TCRdist sequence similarity when clustering within HLA-allele-positive subsets. Repertoires with fewer than 30,000 or more than 120,000 public chains were left out of co-occurrence clustering, as were four to six repertoires with anomalous nucleotide sharing. TCRdb took this table from immuneACCESS and kept in-frame rearrangements with V and J called. Such tables lack part of the clones; where checked against another copy, unresolved V genes explain under half of the gap, and the rest is unexplained. The DNA gave D and trimming, while V, J and clone size come from that table. The sample table contains about 130,000 clones; only one count was recorded for approximately 84% of them. The ten largest account for approximately 2.6% of the sample.

The cohort comprised hundreds of healthy bone marrow donors. At the time of sampling, all cohort members were nominally healthy, though unrecorded immune exposures were likely present. The donor tested CMV seronegative, placing the donor among the 352 seronegative members of the cohort. A peripheral blood sample was provided by each donor, and peripheral blood mononuclear cells were used for TCR beta sequencing. Genomic DNA was extracted from the blood cell samples with the Qiagen DNeasy Blood Extraction Kit. Study-wide findings and limitations: A few of the identified cytomegalovirus-associated TCR beta chains were confirmed in vitro to be specific for cytomegalovirus antigens. According to a later analysis, most CMV-associated TCR beta chains appeared to be HLA-restricted, and the HLA associations seemed to be driven largely by CMV exposure. A later analysis found that HLA-associated TCR beta chains were more clonally expanded and had lower generation probabilities than equally common non-associated chains. A total of 164 TCR beta chains were listed by the study as associated with cytomegalovirus. In a later analysis, the rate of TCR association differed among HLA loci, with DRB1 alleles having the most associated TCRs and HLA-C alleles having the fewest. Immune exposure information for the cohort was limited to CMV serostatus. A further reported finding was that TCR beta sequences accurately predicted the HLA-A and HLA-B alleles for most subjects in the first cohort. Cytomegalovirus status was reported to be diagnosed by the classifier with high specificity and sensitivity in both the original and validation cohorts. The 87-base-pair reads could not distinguish some IMGT-functional V segments, including TRBV6-2 and TRBV6-3, so those segments were excluded. Correlated functional status among segregating V segments might reflect linkage disequilibrium, but an unknown experimental factor could not be ruled out. Broadly in line with IMGT annotations, most TCR beta V segments showed up in productive rearrangements about 87% or about 30% of the time in an earlier analysis of several hundred of the donors. The authors suggested that the approach could potentially be generalized to other disease states and immunological phenotypes. According to a later analysis, parvovirus B19, influenza, CMV and Epstein-Barr virus appeared linked to several top co-occurrence clusters. Sequencing depth was assumed to be roughly uniform across donors in the presence/absence analyses, though that assumption may not hold. In a later analysis, some 17,000 TCR beta sequences were associated with specific HLA alleles at a false discovery rate of 0.05. Because counts were too low, roughly 18 rarely observed V segments, including chromosome 9 orphons, were left out of the earlier analysis of over 550 of the donors. The sequencing pipeline was judged likely to have produced a cluster of highly shared sequence variants as a technical artifact. Across donors, most TCR sequences were observed very rarely, whereas some public TCRs were present in many individuals. An association between a missense DCLRE1C variant and V-gene and J-gene trimming of TCR beta chains was found in a later genetic analysis and replicated in an independent cohort. A later genetic analysis reported fewer N-insertions in productive TCRs among donors in an Asian-associated ancestry cluster than the approximately 670-donor mean. Strong co-occurrence of HLA alleles, especially DR and DQ, made assigning TCR associations to individual alleles difficult. In this cohort, only TCR beta chains were sequenced, and detectable features were limited by the absence of alpha or paired-chain data. Because some donors lacked HLA typing at each locus, the association tests relied only on the typed subset.

Sequencing was done on a sample of PBMCs. This TCR derives from a boy aged 2-15 years in good health and CMV-seronegative. The receptor chain draws on TRBV7-2 and TRBJ2-5, with TRBD2 tentatively as D gene (5 bases match). The last part of the DNA fits TRBJ2-7 better; the J call may be wrong. The CDR3 protein is CASSFIYGNYEQYF. The sequence in DNA is TGTGCCAGCAGCTTTATATACGGGAACTACGAGCAGTACTTC.